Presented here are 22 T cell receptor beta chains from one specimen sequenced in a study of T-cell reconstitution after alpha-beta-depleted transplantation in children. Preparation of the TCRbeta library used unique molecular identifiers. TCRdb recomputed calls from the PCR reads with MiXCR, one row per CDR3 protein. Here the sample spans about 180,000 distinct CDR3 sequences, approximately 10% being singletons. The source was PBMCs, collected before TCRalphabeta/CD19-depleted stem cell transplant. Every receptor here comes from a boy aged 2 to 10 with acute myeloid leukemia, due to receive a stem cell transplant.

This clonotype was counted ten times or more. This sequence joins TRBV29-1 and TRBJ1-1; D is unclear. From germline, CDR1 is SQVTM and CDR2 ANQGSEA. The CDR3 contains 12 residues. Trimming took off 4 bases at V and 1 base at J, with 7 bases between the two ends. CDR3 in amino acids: CSVVVGNTEAFF. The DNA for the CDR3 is TGCAGCGTTGTCGTAGGGAACACTGAAGCTTTCTTT.

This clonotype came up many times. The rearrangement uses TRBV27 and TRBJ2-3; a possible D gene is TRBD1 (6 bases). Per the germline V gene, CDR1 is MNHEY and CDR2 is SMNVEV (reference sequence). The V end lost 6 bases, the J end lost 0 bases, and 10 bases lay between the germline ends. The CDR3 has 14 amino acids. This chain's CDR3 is CASSQQGSTDTQYF. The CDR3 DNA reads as TGTGCCAGCAGCCAACAGGGAAGCACAGATACGCAGTATTTT.

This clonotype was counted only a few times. The DNA for the CDR3 is TGTGCCAGCAGCTTCAAGGGAGAATTGTATGAGCAGTTCTTC. Protein product: CASSFKGELYEQFF. The V gene is TRBV5-8, the J gene TRBJ2-1; a possible D gene is TRBD2 (5 bases). The CDR3 extends over 14 amino acids. V shed 2 bases and J shed 8 bases, with 14 bases lying between them. The germline CDR1 and CDR2 sequences are SGHTS and YDEGEE.

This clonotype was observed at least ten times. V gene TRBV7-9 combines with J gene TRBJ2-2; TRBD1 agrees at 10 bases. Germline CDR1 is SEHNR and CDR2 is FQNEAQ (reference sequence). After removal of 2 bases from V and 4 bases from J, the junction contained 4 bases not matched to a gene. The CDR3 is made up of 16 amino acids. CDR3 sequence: CASSLPDRGSTGELFF. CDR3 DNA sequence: TGTGCCAGCAGCTTACCGGACAGGGGGAGCACCGGGGAGCTGTTTTTT.

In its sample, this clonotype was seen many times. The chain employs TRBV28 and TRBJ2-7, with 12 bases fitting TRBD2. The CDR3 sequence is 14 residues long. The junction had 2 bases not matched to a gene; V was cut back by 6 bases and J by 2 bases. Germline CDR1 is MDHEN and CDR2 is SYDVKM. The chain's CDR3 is CASSGLAGPYEQYF. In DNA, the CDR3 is TGTGCCAGCAGCGGACTAGCGGGACCCTACGAGCAGTACTTC.

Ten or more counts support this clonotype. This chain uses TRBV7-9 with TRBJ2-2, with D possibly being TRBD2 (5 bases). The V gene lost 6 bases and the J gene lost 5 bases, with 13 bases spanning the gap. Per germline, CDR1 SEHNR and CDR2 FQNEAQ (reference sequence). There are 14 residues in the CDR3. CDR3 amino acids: CASSSYRGTGELFF. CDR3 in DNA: TGTGCCAGCAGTTCGTACCGAGGGACCGGGGAGCTGTTTTTT.

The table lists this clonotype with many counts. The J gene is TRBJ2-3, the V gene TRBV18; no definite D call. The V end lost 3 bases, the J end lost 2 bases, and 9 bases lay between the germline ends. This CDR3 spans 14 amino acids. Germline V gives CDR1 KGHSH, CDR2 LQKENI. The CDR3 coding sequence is TGTGCCAGCTCACCTGGAATAGACACAGATACGCAGTATTTT. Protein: CASSPGIDTDTQYF.

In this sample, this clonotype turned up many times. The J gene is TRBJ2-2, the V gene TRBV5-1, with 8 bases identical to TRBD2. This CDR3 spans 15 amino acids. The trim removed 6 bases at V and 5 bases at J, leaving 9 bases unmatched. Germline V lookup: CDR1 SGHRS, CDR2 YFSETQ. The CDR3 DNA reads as TGCGCCAGCAACGTCGCAGAGCGGGGGACCGGGGAGCTGTTTTTT. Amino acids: CASNVAERGTGELFF.

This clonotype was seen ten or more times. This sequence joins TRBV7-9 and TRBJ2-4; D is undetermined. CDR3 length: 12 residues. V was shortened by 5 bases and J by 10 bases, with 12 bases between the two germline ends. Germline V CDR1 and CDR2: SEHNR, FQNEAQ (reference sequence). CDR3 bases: TGTGCCAGCAGCCCCCGGGTTCGGATTCAGTACTTC. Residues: CASSPRVRIQYF.

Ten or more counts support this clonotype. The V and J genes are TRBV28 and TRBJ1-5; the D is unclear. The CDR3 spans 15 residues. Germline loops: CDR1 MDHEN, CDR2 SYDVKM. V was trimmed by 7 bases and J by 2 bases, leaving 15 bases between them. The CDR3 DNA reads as TGTGCCAGCACTCGGGCCCCCCGGGGCAATCAGCCCCAGCATTTT. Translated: CASTRAPRGNQPQHF.

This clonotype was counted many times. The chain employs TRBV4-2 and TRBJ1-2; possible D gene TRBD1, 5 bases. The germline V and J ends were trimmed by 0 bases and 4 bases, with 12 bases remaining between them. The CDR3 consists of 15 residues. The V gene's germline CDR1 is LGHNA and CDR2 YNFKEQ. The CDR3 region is CASSQEGPEPYGYTF. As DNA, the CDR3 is TGTGCCAGCAGCCAAGAGGGGCCAGAACCCTATGGCTACACCTTC.

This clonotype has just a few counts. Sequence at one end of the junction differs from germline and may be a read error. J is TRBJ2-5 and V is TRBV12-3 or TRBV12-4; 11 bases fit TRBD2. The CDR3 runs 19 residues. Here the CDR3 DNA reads TGTGCCAGCTGTTTAGCGCGCGGTCTAGCGGGGGGCGGGGGAGAGACCCAGTACTTC. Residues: CASCLARGLAGGGGETQYF.

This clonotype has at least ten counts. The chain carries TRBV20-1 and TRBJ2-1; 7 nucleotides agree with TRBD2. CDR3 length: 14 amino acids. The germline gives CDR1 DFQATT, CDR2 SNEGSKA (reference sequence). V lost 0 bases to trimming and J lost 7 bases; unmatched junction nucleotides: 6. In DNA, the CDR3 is TGCAGTGCTAGAGAGGCGGGAGCGGGGAATGAGCAGTTCTTC. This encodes CSAREAGAGNEQFF.

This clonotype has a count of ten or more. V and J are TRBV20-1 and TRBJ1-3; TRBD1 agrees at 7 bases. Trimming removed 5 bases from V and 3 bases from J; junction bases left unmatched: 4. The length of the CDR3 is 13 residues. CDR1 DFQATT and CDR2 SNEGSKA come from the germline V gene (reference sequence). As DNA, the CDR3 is TGCAGTGCTCCTCGGACAGGTGGAAACACCATATATTTT. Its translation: CSAPRTGGNTIYF.

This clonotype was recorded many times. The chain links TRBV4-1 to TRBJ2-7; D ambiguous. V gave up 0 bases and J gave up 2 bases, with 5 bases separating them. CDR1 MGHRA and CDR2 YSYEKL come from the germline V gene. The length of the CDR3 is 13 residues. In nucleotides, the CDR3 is TGCGCCAGCAGCCAAGATGTGGCCTACGAGCAGTACTTC. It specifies CASSQDVAYEQYF.

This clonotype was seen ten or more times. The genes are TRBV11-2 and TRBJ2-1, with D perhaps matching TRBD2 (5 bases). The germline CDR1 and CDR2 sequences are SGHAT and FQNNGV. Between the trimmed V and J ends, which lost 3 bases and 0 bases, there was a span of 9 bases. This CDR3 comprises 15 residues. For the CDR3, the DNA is TGTGCCAGCAGCTTCTTCGGGAACTCCTACAATGAGCAGTTCTTC. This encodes CASSFFGNSYNEQFF.

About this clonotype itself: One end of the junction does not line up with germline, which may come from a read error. The CDR3 DNA follows: TGTGCCATCAGCCCCGGACTGACCTGCAGCCAAGAGACCCAGTACTTC. Translated, it gives CAISPGLTCSQETQYF. The chain employs TRBV4-2 and TRBJ2-5; D is possibly TRBD2 (5 bases). Germline lookup yields CDR1 LGHNA and CDR2 YNFKEQ. The CDR3 is 16 amino acids.

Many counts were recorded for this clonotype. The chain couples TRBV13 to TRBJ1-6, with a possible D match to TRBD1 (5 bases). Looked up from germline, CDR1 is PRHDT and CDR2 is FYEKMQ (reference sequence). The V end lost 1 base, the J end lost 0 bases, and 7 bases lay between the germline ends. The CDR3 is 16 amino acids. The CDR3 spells CASSLARGSYNSPLHF. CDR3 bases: TGTGCCAGCAGCTTAGCGAGGGGCTCCTATAATTCACCCCTCCACTTT.

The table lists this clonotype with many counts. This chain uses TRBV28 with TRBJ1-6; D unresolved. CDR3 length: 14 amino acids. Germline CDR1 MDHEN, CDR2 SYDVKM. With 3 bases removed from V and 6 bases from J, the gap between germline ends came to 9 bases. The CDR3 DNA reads TGTGCCAGCAGTTTGAACAGTTTTAATTCACCCCTCCACTTT. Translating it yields CASSLNSFNSPLHF.

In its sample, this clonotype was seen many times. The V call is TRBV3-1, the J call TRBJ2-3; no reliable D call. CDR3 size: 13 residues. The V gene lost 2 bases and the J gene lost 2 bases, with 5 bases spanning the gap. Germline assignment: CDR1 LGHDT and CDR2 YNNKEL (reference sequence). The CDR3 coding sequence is TGTGCCAGCAGCCAATCGTTCACAGATACGCAGTATTTT. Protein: CASSQSFTDTQYF.

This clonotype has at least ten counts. The CDR3 nucleotides read TGTGCCATCACTTTCGGACAGGGGGGAGCAGATACGCAGTATTTT. It specifies CAITFGQGGADTQYF. The chain has TRBV10-3 and TRBJ2-3, with 10 bases matching TRBD1. CDR1 and CDR2 from the germline V gene are ENHRY and SYGVKD. There are 15 residues in the CDR3. V lost 7 bases, J lost 4 bases, and 8 bases stayed unmatched.

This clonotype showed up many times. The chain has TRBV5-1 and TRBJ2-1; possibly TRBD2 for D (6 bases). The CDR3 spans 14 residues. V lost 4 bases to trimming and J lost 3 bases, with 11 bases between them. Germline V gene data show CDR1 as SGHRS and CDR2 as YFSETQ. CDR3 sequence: CASSQGTVYNEQFF. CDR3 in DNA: TGCGCCAGCAGCCAAGGGACTGTCTACAATGAGCAGTTCTTC.